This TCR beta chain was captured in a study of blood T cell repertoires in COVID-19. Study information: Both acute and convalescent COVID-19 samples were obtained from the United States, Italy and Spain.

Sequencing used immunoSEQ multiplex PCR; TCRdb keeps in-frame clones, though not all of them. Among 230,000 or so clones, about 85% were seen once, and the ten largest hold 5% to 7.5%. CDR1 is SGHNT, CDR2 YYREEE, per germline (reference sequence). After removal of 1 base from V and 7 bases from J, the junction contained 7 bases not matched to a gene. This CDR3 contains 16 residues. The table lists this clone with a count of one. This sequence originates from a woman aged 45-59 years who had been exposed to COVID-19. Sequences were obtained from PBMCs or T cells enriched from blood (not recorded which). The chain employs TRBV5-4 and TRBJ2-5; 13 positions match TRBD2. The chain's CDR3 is CASSLWTSGGKGTQYF. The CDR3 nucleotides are TGTGCCAGCAGCTTGTGGACTAGCGGGGGTAAGGGGACCCAGTACTTC.